The sample holds a few counts of the clone carrying this TCR beta chain. This specimen belongs to a study of shared clonotypes between healthy human individuals. Whole-study context: Every donor yielded three CD4 naive, three CD4 memory, two CD8 naive and one CD8 memory plate.

V was pared by 5 bases and J by 7 bases, with 8 bases of the junction left unmatched. This CDR3 has 15 amino acids. Germline lookup yields CDR1 SGHTA and CDR2 FQGTGA. Only in-frame clones appear in the TCRdb table, and some are missing; sequencing was by immunoSEQ multiplex PCR. Among 700,000 to 950,000 clones listed, about 96% were seen once. Positive CCR7 selection of CD45RO-negative cells yielded the naive CD8 cells, and terminally differentiated effector memory CD45RA+ cells were excluded. Donors had no recently reported acute infections or vaccinations and were HIV-negative. This TCR derives from a man aged 30 to 39 in good health. Source material: naive CD8+ T cells sorted from blood. This chain connects TRBV7-3 to TRBJ2-1, with 10 bases aligning to TRBD2. CDR3 DNA: TGTGCCAGCAGCCCCGGGCTAGCGGGAGAGAATGAGCAGTTCTTC. The encoded protein is CASSPGLAGENEQFF.